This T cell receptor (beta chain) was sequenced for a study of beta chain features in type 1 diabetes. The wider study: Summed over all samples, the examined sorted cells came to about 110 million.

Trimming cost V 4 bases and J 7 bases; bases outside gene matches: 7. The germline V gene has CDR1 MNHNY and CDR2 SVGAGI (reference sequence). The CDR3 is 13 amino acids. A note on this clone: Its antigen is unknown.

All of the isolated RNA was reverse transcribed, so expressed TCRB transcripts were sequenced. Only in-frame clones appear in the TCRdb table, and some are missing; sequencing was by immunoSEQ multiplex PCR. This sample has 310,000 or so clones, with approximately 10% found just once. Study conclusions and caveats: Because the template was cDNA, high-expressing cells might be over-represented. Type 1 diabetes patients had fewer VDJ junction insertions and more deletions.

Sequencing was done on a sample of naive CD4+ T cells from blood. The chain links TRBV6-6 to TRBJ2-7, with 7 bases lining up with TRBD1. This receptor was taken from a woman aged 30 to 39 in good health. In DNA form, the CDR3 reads TGTGCCAGCAGTTTCCGACAGGGTTGGGAGCAGTACTTC. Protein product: CASSFRQGWEQYF.